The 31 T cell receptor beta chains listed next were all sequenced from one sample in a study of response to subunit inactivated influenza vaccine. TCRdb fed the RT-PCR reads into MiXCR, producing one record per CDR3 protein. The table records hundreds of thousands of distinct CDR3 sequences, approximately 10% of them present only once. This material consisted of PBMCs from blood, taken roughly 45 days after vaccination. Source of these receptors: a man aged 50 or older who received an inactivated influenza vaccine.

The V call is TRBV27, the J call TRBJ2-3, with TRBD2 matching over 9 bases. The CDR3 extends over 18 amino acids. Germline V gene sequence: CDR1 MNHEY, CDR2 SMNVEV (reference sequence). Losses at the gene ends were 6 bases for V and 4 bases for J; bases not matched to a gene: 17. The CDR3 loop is CASRQNSLAGLVPDTQYF. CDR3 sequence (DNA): TGTGCCAGCAGACAAAATTCTCTAGCGGGGCTGGTCCCAGATACGCAGTATTTT.

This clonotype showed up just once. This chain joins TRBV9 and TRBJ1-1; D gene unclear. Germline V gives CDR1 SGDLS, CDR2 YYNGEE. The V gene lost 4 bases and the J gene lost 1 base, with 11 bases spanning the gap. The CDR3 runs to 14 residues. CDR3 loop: CASSKRRTNTEAFF. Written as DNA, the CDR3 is TGTGCCAGCAGCAAACGGAGGACGAACACTGAAGCTTTCTTT.

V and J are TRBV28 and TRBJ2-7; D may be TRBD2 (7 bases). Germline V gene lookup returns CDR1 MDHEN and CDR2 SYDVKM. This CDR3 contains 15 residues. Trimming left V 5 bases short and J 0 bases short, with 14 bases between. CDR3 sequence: CASSVGGGSSYEQYF. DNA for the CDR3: TGTGCCAGCAGTGTTGGGGGCGGGAGCTCCTACGAGCAGTACTTC.

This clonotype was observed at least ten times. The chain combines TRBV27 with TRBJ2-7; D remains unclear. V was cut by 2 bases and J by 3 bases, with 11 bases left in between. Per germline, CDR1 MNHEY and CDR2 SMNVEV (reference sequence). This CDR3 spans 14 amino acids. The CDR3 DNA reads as TGTGCCAGCAGTTTACGGGTCGATTACTACGAGCAGTACTTC. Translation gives CASSLRVDYYEQYF.

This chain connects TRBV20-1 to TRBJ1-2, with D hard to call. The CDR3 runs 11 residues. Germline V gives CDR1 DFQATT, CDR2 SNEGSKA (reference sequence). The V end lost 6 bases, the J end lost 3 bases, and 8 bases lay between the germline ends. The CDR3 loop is CSAISDYGYTF. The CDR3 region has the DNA TGCAGTGCCATCTCCGACTATGGCTACACCTTC.

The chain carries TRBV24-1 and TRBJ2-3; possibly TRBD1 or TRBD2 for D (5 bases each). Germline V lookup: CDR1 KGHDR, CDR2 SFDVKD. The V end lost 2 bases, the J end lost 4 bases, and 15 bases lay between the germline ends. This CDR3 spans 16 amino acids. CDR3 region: CATSDYPGRGPDTQYF. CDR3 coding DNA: TGTGCCACCAGTGATTATCCGGGACGAGGACCAGATACGCAGTATTTT.

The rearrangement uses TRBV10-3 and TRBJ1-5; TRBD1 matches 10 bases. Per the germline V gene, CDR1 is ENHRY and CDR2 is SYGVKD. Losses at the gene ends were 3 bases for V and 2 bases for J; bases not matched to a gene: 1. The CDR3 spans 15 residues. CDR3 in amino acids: CAISDGQGGNQPQHF. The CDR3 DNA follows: TGTGCCATCAGTGACGGACAGGGGGGCAATCAGCCCCAGCATTTT.

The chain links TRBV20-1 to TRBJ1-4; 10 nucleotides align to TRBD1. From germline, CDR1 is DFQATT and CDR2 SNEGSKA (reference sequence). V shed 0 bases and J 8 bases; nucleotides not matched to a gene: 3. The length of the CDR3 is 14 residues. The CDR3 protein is CSARDDRGPEKLFF. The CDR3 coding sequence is TGCAGTGCTAGAGACGACAGGGGGCCAGAAAAACTGTTTTTT.

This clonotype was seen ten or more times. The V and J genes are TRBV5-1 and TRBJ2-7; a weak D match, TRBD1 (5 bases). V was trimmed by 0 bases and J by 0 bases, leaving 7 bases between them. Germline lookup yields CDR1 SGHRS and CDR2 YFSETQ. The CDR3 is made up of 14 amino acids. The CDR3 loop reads CASSLDRSSYEQYF. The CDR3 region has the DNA TGCGCCAGCAGCTTGGACAGGAGCTCCTACGAGCAGTACTTC.

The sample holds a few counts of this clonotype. CDR3 in amino acids: CASSGWDSLEKLFF. As DNA, the CDR3 is TGTGCCAGCAGTGGGTGGGACAGCCTTGAAAAACTGTTTTTT. The J gene is TRBJ1-4, the V gene TRBV25-1; 7 bases align to TRBD1. The ends lost 4 bases at V and 7 bases at J; junction bases unmatched: 6. From germline, CDR1 is MGHDK and CDR2 SYGVNS. The CDR3 runs 14 residues.

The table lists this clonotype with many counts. The CDR3 DNA reads as TGCAGCGTTAAAGTCGCAGGTCTCAATCAGCCCCAGCATTTT. The encoded protein is CSVKVAGLNQPQHF. V and J are TRBV29-1 and TRBJ1-5; D gene ambiguous. CDR3 length equals 14 residues. Germline CDR1 reads SQVTM; CDR2 reads ANQGSEA. V was trimmed by 5 bases and J by 3 bases, leaving 14 bases between them.

For the CDR3, the DNA is TGTGCCAGCAGCCCCCGTTGTGAGAAGTACTTC. It encodes CASSPRCEKYF. The genes are TRBV12-3 or TRBV12-4 and TRBJ2-5; no clear D. This CDR3 spans 11 amino acids. Trimming pared 6 bases from V and 12 bases from J, leaving 14 bases between.

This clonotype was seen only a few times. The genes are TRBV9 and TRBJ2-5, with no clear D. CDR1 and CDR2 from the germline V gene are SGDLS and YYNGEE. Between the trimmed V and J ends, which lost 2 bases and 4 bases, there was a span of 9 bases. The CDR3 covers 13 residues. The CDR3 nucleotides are TGTGCCAGCAGCGTCTGGGATGGAGAGACCCAGTACTTC. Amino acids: CASSVWDGETQYF. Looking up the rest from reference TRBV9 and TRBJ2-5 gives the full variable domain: DSGVTQTPKHLITATGQRVTLRCSPRSGDLSVYWYQQSLDQGLQFLIQYYNGEERAKGNILERFSAQQFPDLHSELNLSSLELGDSALYFCASSVWDGETQYFGPGTRLLVL.

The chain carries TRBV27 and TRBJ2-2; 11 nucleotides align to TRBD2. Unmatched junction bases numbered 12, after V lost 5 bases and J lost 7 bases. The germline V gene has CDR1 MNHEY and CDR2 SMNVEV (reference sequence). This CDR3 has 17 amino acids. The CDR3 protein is CASSHRLAGSGIGELFF. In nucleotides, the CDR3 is TGTGCCAGCAGTCACAGACTAGCGGGGAGTGGAATCGGGGAGCTGTTTTTT.

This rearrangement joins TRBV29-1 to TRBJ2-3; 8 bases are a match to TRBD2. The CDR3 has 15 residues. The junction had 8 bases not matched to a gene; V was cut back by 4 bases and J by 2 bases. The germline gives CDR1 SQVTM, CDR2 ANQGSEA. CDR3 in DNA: TGCAGCGTTGTCCCAGCGGGAGTCTTCACAGATACGCAGTATTTT. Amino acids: CSVVPAGVFTDTQYF.

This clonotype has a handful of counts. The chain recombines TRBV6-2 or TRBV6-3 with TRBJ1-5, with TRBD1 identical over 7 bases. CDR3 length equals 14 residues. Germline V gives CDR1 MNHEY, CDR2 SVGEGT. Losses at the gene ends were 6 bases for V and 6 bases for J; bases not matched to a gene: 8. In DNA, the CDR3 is TGTGCCAGCAGCACCGACAGGGATTCTCAGCCCCAGCATTTT. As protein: CASSTDRDSQPQHF.

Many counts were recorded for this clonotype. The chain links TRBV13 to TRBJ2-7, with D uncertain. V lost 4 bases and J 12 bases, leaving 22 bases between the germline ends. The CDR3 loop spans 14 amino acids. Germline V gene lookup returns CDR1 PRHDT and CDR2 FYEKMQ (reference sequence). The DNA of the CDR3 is TGTGCCAGCAGCTCCACAGATATGGAGCGAATTCCGTACTTC. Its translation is CASSSTDMERIPYF.

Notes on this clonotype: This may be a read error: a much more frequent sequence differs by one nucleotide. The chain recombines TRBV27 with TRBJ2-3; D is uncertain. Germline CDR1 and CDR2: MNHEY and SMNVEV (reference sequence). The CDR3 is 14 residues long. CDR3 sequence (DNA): TGTGCCAGCAGTATATCTGGGTTTGGAGATACGCAGTATTTT. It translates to CASSISGFGDTQYF.

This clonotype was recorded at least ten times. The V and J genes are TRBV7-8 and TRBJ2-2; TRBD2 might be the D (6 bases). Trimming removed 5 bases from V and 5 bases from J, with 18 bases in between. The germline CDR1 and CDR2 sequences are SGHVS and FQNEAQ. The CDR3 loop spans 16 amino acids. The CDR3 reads CASSLFSGVSTGELFF. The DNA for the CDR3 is TGTGCCAGCAGCCTCTTCTCGGGGGTTTCGACCGGGGAGCTGTTTTTT.

This chain's CDR3 is CATSTGHPPPEQYF. The CDR3 nucleotides are TGTGCCACCAGTACGGGACACCCTCCCCCCGAGCAGTACTTC. V and J are TRBV5-4 and TRBJ2-7; tentative D call: TRBD1 (6 bases). Trimming pared 9 bases from V and 6 bases from J, leaving 22 bases between. This CDR3 is 14 amino acids long. The germline V gene encodes CDR1 SGHNT and CDR2 YYREEE (reference sequence). The whole variable domain, filled in from reference TRBV5-4 and TRBJ2-7, reads ETGVTQSPTHLIKTRGQQVTLRCSSQSGHNTVSWYQQALGQGPQFIFQYYREEENGRGNFPPRFSGLQFPNYSSELNVNALELDDSALYLCATSTGHPPPEQYFGPGTRLTVT.

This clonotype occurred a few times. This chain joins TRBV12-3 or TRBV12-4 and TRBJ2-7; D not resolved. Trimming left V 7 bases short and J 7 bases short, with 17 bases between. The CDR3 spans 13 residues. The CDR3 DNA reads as TGTGCCAGCATGATTCAGCCCCTAGGGGAGCAGTACTTC. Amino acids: CASMIQPLGEQYF.

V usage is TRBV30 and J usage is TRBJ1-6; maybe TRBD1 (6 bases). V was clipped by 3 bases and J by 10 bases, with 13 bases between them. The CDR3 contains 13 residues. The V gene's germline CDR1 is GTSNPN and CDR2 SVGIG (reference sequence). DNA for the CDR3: TGTGCCTGGAGCCCGGACAGCTGGTCACCCCTCCACTTT. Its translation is CAWSPDSWSPLHF.

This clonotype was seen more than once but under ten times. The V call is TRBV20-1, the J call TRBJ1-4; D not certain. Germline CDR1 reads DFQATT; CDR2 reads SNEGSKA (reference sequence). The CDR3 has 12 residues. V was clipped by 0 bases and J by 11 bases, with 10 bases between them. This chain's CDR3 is CSARDGRPKLFF. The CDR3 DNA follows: TGCAGTGCTAGAGATGGCAGACCCAAACTGTTTTTT.

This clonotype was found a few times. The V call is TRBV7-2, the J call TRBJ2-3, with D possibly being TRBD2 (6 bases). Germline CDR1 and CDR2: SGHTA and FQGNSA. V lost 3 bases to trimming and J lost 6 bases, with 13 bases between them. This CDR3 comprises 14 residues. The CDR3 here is CASSLWGDSDTQYF. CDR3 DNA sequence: TGTGCCAGCAGCTTGTGGGGGGATTCGGATACGCAGTATTTT.

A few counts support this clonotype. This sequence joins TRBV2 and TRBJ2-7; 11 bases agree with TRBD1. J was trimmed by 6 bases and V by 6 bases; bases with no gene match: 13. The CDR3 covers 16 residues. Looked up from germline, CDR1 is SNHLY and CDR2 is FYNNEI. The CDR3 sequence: CASSRTGGTGGSEQYF. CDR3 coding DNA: TGTGCCAGCAGCCGAACCGGGGGGACAGGGGGGTCCGAGCAGTACTTC.

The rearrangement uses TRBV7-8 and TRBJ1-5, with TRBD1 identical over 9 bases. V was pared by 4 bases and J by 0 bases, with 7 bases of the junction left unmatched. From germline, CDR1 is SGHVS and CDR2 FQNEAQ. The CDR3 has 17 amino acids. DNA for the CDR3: TGTGCCAGCAGCTCTCCGGGACAGGGTTATAGCAATCAGCCCCAGCATTTT. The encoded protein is CASSSPGQGYSNQPQHF.

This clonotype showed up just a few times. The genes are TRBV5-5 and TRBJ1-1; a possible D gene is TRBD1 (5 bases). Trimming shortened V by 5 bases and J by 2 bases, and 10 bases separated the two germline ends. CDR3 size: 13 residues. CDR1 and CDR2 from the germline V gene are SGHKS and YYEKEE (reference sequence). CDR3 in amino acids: CASRFGANTEAFF. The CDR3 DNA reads TGTGCCAGCAGATTCGGGGCTAACACTGAAGCTTTCTTT.

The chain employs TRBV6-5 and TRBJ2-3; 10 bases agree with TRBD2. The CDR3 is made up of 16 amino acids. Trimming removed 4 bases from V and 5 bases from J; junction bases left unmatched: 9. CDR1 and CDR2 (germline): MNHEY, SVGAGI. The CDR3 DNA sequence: TGTGCCAGCAGTTCTGGGGGTAGCGGGAGGATAGATACGCAGTATTTT. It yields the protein CASSSGGSGRIDTQYF.

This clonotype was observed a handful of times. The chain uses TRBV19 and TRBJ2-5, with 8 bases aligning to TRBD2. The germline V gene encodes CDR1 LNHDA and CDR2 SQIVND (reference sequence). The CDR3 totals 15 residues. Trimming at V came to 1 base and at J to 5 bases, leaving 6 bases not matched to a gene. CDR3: CASSIGGGMIETQYF. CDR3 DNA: TGTGCCAGTAGTATAGGCGGGGGGATGATTGAGACCCAGTACTTC. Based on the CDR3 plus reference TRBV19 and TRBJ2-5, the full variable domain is DGGITQSPKYLFRKEGQNVTLSCEQNLNHDAMYWYRQDPGQGLRLIYYSQIVNDFQKGDIAEGYSVSREKKESFPLTVTSAQKNPTAFYLCASSIGGGMIETQYFGPGTRLLVL.

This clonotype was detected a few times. The CDR3 spells CASSEWTGGEGYGYTF. For the CDR3, the DNA is TGTGCCAGCAGTGAATGGACAGGGGGTGAAGGTTATGGCTACACCTTC. The V gene is TRBV25-1, the J gene TRBJ1-2; 10 bases align to TRBD1. Germline CDR1 is MGHDK and CDR2 is SYGVNS. V lost 1 base to trimming and J lost 5 bases; unmatched junction nucleotides: 7. CDR3 length: 16 amino acids.

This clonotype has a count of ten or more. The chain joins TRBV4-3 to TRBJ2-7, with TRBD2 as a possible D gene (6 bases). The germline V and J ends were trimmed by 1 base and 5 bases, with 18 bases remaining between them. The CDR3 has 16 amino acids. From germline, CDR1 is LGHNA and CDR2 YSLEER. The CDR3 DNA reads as TGCGCCAGCAGCCAAGGGCGACTAGGCGGGTTCAACGAGCAGTACTTC. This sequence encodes CASSQGRLGGFNEQYF.